These 26 T cell receptor beta chains came from one sample sequenced in a study of T cell responses to AZD1222 COVID-19 vaccine (dated by TCRdb to the early 2020s). The sample's time point label, decoded: baseline before first vaccination. The method was the immunoSEQ multiplex PCR assay. Here the immuneACCESS table is served through TCRdb, limited to in-frame sequences with V and J called. Missing clones are a known gap in these copies; in checked studies unresolved V genes cover under half, and the rest lacks a known reason. This sample has more than 90,000 clones in its table, and more than 65% of those were observed once. Of the sample, about 9.5% falls within the top ten clones. Sequencing was performed on peripheral blood, taken on day 0 of AZD1222 vaccination. Every receptor here comes from an adult in good health.

This clone was found a few times. This chain uses TRBV5-1 with TRBJ2-7; TRBD2 agrees at 7 bases. This CDR3 region has 15 residues. Germline CDR1 and CDR2: SGHRS and YFSETQ. Trimming cost V 0 bases and J 7 bases; bases outside gene matches: 10. CDR3 nucleotide sequence: TGCGCCAGCAGCTTGGCATCCTACCCGGGGGGAGAGCAGTACTTC. Translation: CASSLASYPGGEQYF.

The V gene is TRBV9, the J gene TRBJ1-1; 8 nucleotides align to TRBD1. Germline V gene lookup returns CDR1 SGDLS and CDR2 YYNGEE. The J segment lost 5 bases and the V segment lost 3 bases, leaving 6 bases of the junction unmatched. The CDR3 is made up of 14 amino acids. Written as DNA, the CDR3 is TGTGCCAGCAGCGGGCAGGGGGCGAGTACTGAAGCTTTCTTT. Amino acid sequence: CASSGQGASTEAFF.

The gene calls are TRBV2 and TRBJ1-4, with D tentatively TRBD1 (6 bases). The CDR3 loop spans 13 amino acids. Germline V CDR1 and CDR2: SNHLY, FYNNEI. V lost 10 bases and J lost 10, with 19 bases in between. CDR3 bases: TGTGCCAACTCAGGGGCTGGGGAAGGAAAACTGTTTTTT. This codes for CANSGAGEGKLFF.

The CDR3 is CASSFKASGYNEQFF. The CDR3 nucleotides read TGTGCCAGCAGCTTTAAGGCTAGCGGGTACAATGAGCAGTTCTTC. The chain joins TRBV7-9 to TRBJ2-1; TRBD2 agrees at 8 bases. This CDR3 contains 15 residues. V lost 3 bases and J lost 4; bases outside the gene matches: 5. CDR1 is SEHNR and CDR2 is FQNEAQ in the germline V gene (reference sequence).

This rearrangement joins TRBV28 to TRBJ1-1, with TRBD1 as a possible D gene (6 bases). The V gene's germline CDR1 is MDHEN and CDR2 SYDVKM. Deletions cut 5 bases from V and 1 base from J, with 11 bases between. The CDR3 extends over 14 amino acids. Here the CDR3 DNA reads TGTGCCAGCAGTCCCCACAGGGCGAACACTGAAGCTTTCTTT. Amino acids: CASSPHRANTEAFF.

The chain has TRBV4-2 and TRBJ2-7; tentative D call: TRBD1 (6 bases). Germline lookup yields CDR1 LGHNA and CDR2 YNFKEQ. V dropped 1 base and J dropped 4 bases, with 11 bases sitting between them. The CDR3 spans 14 residues. The CDR3 loop is CASSQAIGGYEQYF. The CDR3 nucleotides are TGTGCCAGCAGCCAAGCAATAGGGGGATACGAGCAGTACTTC.

The gene calls are TRBV7-8 and TRBJ2-5; no clear D gene. V gave up 0 bases and J gave up 2 bases, with 4 bases separating them. In germline, CDR1 is SGHVS, CDR2 FQNEAQ. CDR3 length: 13 residues. DNA for the CDR3: TGTGCCAGCAGCTTAGCCGAGCAAGAGACCCAGTACTTC. Translated: CASSLAEQETQYF.

The rearrangement links TRBV28 to TRBJ1-5, with a tentative D call TRBD1 (5 bases). CDR1 and CDR2 from the germline V gene are MDHEN and SYDVKM. The ends were cut back, 6 bases at V and 1 base at J, with 7 bases in the middle. The CDR3 consists of 13 residues. The CDR3 spells CASRDSSNQPQHF. In nucleotides, the CDR3 is TGTGCCAGCAGAGACAGCAGCAATCAGCCCCAGCATTTT.

Written as DNA, the CDR3 is TGTGCCAGCAGTCCTCTCGGGACGGCTAACACTGAAGCTTTCTTT. Protein product: CASSPLGTANTEAFF. This chain joins TRBV2 and TRBJ1-1; the D gene is possibly TRBD1 (5 bases). Trimming cost V 5 bases and J 2 bases, with 15 bases left between them. This CDR3 is built from 15 residues. The germline V gene has CDR1 SNHLY and CDR2 FYNNEI.

The V call is TRBV3-1 (or the pseudogene TRBV3-2), the J call TRBJ1-6; D is ambiguous. Trimming removed 4 bases from V and 5 bases from J, with 18 bases in between. Germline CDR1 and CDR2: LGHDT and YNNKEL (reference sequence). The CDR3 runs to 17 residues. The CDR3 coding sequence is TGTGCCAGCAGCCTAGGGCCTGTGGTAGCAAATAATTCACCCCTCCACTTT. Its protein product is CASSLGPVVANNSPLHF.

The V and J genes are TRBV9 and TRBJ1-1; no clear D gene. V was shortened by 2 bases and J by 5 bases, with 10 bases between the two germline ends. The CDR3 totals 13 residues. CDR1 and CDR2 from the germline V gene are SGDLS and YYNGEE. DNA for the CDR3: TGTGCCAGCAGCGTCGGCGGGGATACTGAAGCTTTCTTT. Its protein product is CASSVGGDTEAFF. The full variable domain, in which reference TRBV9 and TRBJ1-1 provide the parts outside the CDR3, is DSGVTQTPKHLITATGQRVTLRCSPRSGDLSVYWYQQSLDQGLQFLIQYYNGEERAKGNILERFSAQQFPDLHSELNLSSLELGDSALYFCASSVGGDTEAFFGQGTRLTVV.

This chain connects TRBV6-2 or TRBV6-3 to TRBJ2-2; D may be TRBD2 (6 bases). The V gene's germline CDR1 is MNHEY and CDR2 SVGEGT. The V gene lost 6 bases and the J gene lost 3 bases, with 11 bases spanning the gap. CDR3 size: 14 residues. The CDR3 bases are TGTGCCAGCAGCTCCCGGGGGTACACCGGGGAGCTGTTTTTT. Protein product: CASSSRGYTGELFF.

The chain is built from TRBV12-2 and TRBJ2-3; TRBD2 is the table's D call and was not checked against the DNA. TRBV12-2 is classified as a pseudogene. The CDR3 runs to 12 residues. The CDR3 DNA sequence: TGTGCAAGTCGCCCTAAGAGAGATACGCAGTATTTT. This codes for CASRPKRDTQYF.

V and J are TRBV5-8 and TRBJ2-5; possibly TRBD1 for D (5 bases). CDR3 length equals 14 residues. The germline gives CDR1 SGHTS, CDR2 YDEGEE. Trimming took 2 bases from V and 3 from J, leaving 11 bases between them. Here the CDR3 DNA reads TGTGCCAGCAGCTTTCCAGGGTCTAAAGAGACCCAGTACTTC. Residues: CASSFPGSKETQYF.

The chain uses TRBV6-5 and TRBJ2-5; D possibly corresponds to TRBD2 (5 bases). Germline values: CDR1 MNHEY, CDR2 SVGAGI. Trimming pared 5 bases from V and 5 bases from J, leaving 12 bases between. The CDR3 spans 13 residues. The CDR3 DNA sequence: TGTGCCAGCAGTAGGACTGCCCGGGAGACCCAGTACTTC. Translated: CASSRTARETQYF.

V usage is TRBV18 and J usage is TRBJ2-1; 11 nucleotides line up with TRBD2. V trimming: 3 bases; J trimming: 8 bases; junction bases outside the gene matches: 3. This CDR3 region has 14 residues. Germline-derived CDR1 and CDR2 are KGHSH and LQKENI. The CDR3 is CASSPGTSGDEQFF. In DNA, the CDR3 is TGTGCCAGCTCACCGGGGACTAGCGGCGATGAGCAGTTCTTC.

The chain employs TRBV27 and TRBJ2-7; 9 nucleotides align to TRBD1. The CDR3 consists of 14 residues. The germline gives CDR1 MNHEY, CDR2 SMNVEV (reference sequence). J lost 4 bases, V lost 2 bases, and 3 bases had no gene match. The CDR3 spells CASSLGTGFYEQYF. The CDR3, as DNA: TGTGCCAGCAGTTTAGGGACAGGGTTTTACGAGCAGTACTTC.

This chain links TRBV11-2 with TRBJ2-1; 7 bases align to TRBD1. With 5 bases clipped from V and 6 bases from J, the junction kept 4 bases outside the gene matches. This CDR3 contains 13 residues. In germline, CDR1 is SGHAT, CDR2 FQNNGV. The CDR3 DNA is TGTGCCAGCAGCACCCACAGGGGCAATGAGCAGTTCTTC. Translating it yields CASSTHRGNEQFF. Supplemented by reference TRBV11-2 and TRBJ2-1, the full variable domain reads EAGVAQSPRYKIIEKRQSVAFWCNPISGHATLYWYQQILGQGPKLLIQFQNNGVVDDSQLPKDRFSAERLKGVDSTLKIQPAKLEDSAVYLCASSTHRGNEQFFGPGTRLTVL.

CDR3 nucleotides: TGTGCCAGCTCACCATTGACGGAGCCTAACTATGGCTACACCTTC. Residues: CASSPLTEPNYGYTF. V and J are TRBV18 and TRBJ1-2; D is unresolved. Germline-derived CDR1 and CDR2 are KGHSH and LQKENI. Trimming stripped 2 bases from V and 0 bases from J, with 10 bases between. There are 15 residues in the CDR3.

The chain joins TRBV4-3 to TRBJ1-4; no clear D. Trimming pared 0 bases from V and 6 bases from J, leaving 5 bases between. This CDR3 has 13 residues. Germline loops: CDR1 LGHNA, CDR2 YSLEER. For the CDR3, the DNA is TGCGCCAGCAGCCAAGATTACTATGAAAAACTGTTTTTT. This gives the protein CASSQDYYEKLFF.

This chain uses TRBV28 with TRBJ2-5; D is perhaps TRBD1 (6 bases). The CDR3 is 14 residues long. CDR1 is MDHEN, CDR2 SYDVKM, per germline. The V and J ends lost 3 bases and 1 base respectively, with 9 bases between them. The CDR3, as DNA: TGTGCCAGCAGTTTTCAGGGGTTCCAAGAGACCCAGTACTTC. Translating it yields CASSFQGFQETQYF.

The sample holds one count of this clone. This sample also contains other DNA sequences that code for the same CDR3. The DNA for the CDR3 is TGCGCCAGCAGCTTGGGCCGGACAGGTCAAGAGACCCAGTACTTC. Translating it yields CASSLGRTGQETQYF. This chain connects TRBV5-1 to TRBJ2-5, with 7 bases identical to TRBD1. The germline CDR1 and CDR2 sequences are SGHRS and YFSETQ. The V gene end was trimmed by 0 bases and the J gene end by 2 bases; junction bases not matched to a gene: 4. The CDR3 runs 15 residues. Full variable domain (outside the CDR3, taken from reference TRBV5-1 and TRBJ2-5): KAGVTQTPRYLIKTRGQQVTLSCSPISGHRSVSWYQQTPGQGLQFLFEYFSETQRNKGNFPGRFSGRQFSNSRSEMNVSTLELGDSALYLCASSLGRTGQETQYFGPGTRLLVL.

V gene TRBV5-4 combines with J gene TRBJ1-2, with 9 bases matching TRBD1. The CDR3 totals 16 residues. Per the germline V gene, CDR1 is SGHNT and CDR2 is YYREEE (reference sequence). The trim removed 4 bases at V and 4 bases at J, leaving 11 bases unmatched. CDR3 bases: TGTGCCAGCAGCCCCGACAGGGGGTCTCTCTTCTATGGCTACACCTTC. Its translation: CASSPDRGSLFYGYTF.

The chain combines TRBV7-8 with TRBJ1-6; D is undetermined. In germline, CDR1 is SGHVS, CDR2 FQNEAQ. V was shortened by 5 bases and J by 5 bases, with 13 bases between the two germline ends. This CDR3 spans 15 amino acids. In nucleotides, the CDR3 is TGTGCCAGCAGCCCGATCGGGGAGAATAATTCACCCCTCCACTTT. Translation: CASSPIGENNSPLHF.

This clone showed up just once. This sequence joins TRBV3-1 (or the pseudogene TRBV3-2) and TRBJ1-2, with TRBD1 matching over 9 bases. From germline, CDR1 is LGHDT and CDR2 YNNKEL (reference sequence). Trimming removed 4 bases from V and 3 bases from J; junction bases left unmatched: 9. This CDR3 is built from 16 residues. The CDR3 DNA is TGTGCCAGCAGCCGATCCGGGACAGGGTGGGACTATGGCTACACCTTC. Translating it yields CASSRSGTGWDYGYTF.

The V call is TRBV3-1 (or the pseudogene TRBV3-2), the J call TRBJ1-6, with D unresolved. The germline gives CDR1 LGHDT, CDR2 YNNKEL (reference sequence). V was shortened by 1 base and J by 9 bases, with 4 bases between the two germline ends. This CDR3 region has 12 residues. The CDR3 here is CASSQAGSPLHF. The CDR3 DNA reads TGTGCCAGCAGCCAAGCGGGTTCACCCCTCCACTTT.